This entry is about one T cell receptor beta chain. The CDR3 covers 13 residues. Trimming cost V 3 bases and J 7 bases, with 13 bases left between them. From germline, CDR1 is SGHTA and CDR2 FQGNSA. Assay: immunoSEQ multiplex PCR; the TCRdb copy retains only in-frame clones and omits some. This table holds approximately 80,000 clones, roughly 79% found once. This entry comes from a study of blood T cell repertoires in COVID-19. Turning to the study itself: T cells, B-cell-depleted T cells, or PBMCs supplied cDNA or gDNA.

The origin of this receptor is a man older than 75 with acute or convalescent COVID-19. The sequencing input was peripheral blood. The V and J genes are TRBV7-2 and TRBJ2-7; maybe TRBD2 (5 bases). The DNA for the CDR3 is TGTGCCAGCAGCTTTTATGACCCGGGGGAGCAGTACTTC. Translating it yields CASSFYDPGEQYF.